This note documents a single T cell receptor beta chain sequence. Relative to its sample, this clonotype is medium-sized (0.01 to 0.1%). Its recognized antigen is unknown. Nothing much larger sits one base from this clone, and base qualities are not available. Using SuperScript III with primers targeting the alpha and beta constant regions, approximately 500 ng of RNA was reverse transcribed. Alpha and beta chain libraries were generated separately via chain-specific third strand synthesis with multiplexing indices. In the protocol, all rearrangements within a chain were amplified with a single primer pair so that primer bias was avoided, and molecular barcodes were added to each cDNA molecule. Purified cDNA was ligated with T4 RNA Ligase 1 onto a 5' RACE adapter bearing a random hexamer and the SP2 sequencing primer site. With slow temperature ramps used to favor optimal annealing, second strand synthesis was primed from the SP2 site with Phusion polymerase. Each molecule's 12-nucleotide barcode consisted of two random hexamer sequences, both added before amplification and joined together. A short first PCR added P5 and P7 adapter elements plus a second index, followed by a roughly 25-cycle amplification PCR with P5s and P7 primers. The libraries went through roughly 28 PCR cycles in total, were quantified on a Qubit, were sized on a Bioanalyzer, and were diluted to roughly 4.1 nM. The normalized libraries were sequenced on an Illumina MiSeq using 2 x 250 paired-end kits. Reverse transcription reactions were cleaned up on MinElute columns and eluted into about 9.3 ul Tris-Cl. Adapter ligations ran for under 30 hours at 16 degrees C and were afterwards cleaned with AMPure XP beads at a 1:1 ratio. From the authors' description of their analysis: A modified Decombinator that output V, J, insert and barcode information was used to process the demultiplexed FASTQ files. Sequences that shared a barcode but differed from the dominant sequence were treated as errors and discarded, and barcodes were clustered at Levenshtein distance 3 and counted to estimate the original cDNA molecules. Downstream analyses used R packages ineq, vegan, igraph and RCytoscape, with IMGT nomenclature and CDR3 definitions. V gene usage was calculated across distinct sequences, with every TCR tallied a single time to avoid skew from clonal expansion. Similarity networks connected unique CDR3 amino acid sequences within a donor whenever two sequences differed by a single Levenshtein edit. Published HIV-specific CDR3s (roughly 92 alpha, several hundred beta) and CMV-specific CDR3s (about 13 alpha, 253 beta) were assembled and queried against the repertoires. Random subsampling to size-matched repertoires demonstrated that the decreased diversity in patients did not result from their lower sequence numbers. In-frame beta chains were kept once TCRdb had trimmed the public reads at Q25 with fastp and called clones with MiXCR. Each entry merges the rows of one CDR3 protein and shows their most common DNA and genes. These V and J calls rely on TCRdb rather than the paper's analysis. In this sample the table shows roughly 5,000 distinct CDR3 sequences, around 20% of which occur a single time. The top ten clonotypes cover roughly 28% of the sample.

The germline V gene (reference sequence) gives CDR1 as LGHDT and CDR2 as YNNKEL. V loses 0 bases, J loses 1 base, and the germline ends lie 9 bases apart. The CDR3 holds 15 amino acids from the cysteine to the phenylalanine. The read is trimmed to its CDR3 DNA, 45 bases read in frame from base 1. This sample was taken from a study of HIV-infected patients and healthy controls (dated by TCRdb to the mid-2010s). About the full investigation: CD4 counts were modestly but significantly increased in about 90% of the 16 patients after three months of therapy, but they remained below normal ranges. Patients exhibited no overall T-cell lymphocytopenia, and total CDR3 counts per chain were not significantly different from those of controls. The CD4:CD8 ratio rose slightly, whereas CD8 counts showed no consistent shift during early therapy. Viral load became undetectable in about 65% of the 16 patients by the second bleed and in all patients after a further year of therapy. Whether deep TCR repertoire sequencing of small blood samples from HIV patients could capture immune perturbation and reconstitution was tested in the study. Results the study describes overall, beyond this receptor: Alpha-chain CDR3s from MAIT cells appeared at high frequency in healthy controls but were severely depleted in HIV+ repertoires. Both the Jaccard index and the count of highly shared sequences showed that healthy controls shared more CDR3s between individuals than HIV+ patients did. Only sixteen HIV-infected individuals were processed, which the authors considered a major limit on how widely the findings apply. Rare events from HIV-infected data received too much weight under size-matching, and comparisons were complicated by unequal numbers of distinct sequences between patients and controls. In size-matched repertoire data, the apparent post-therapy recovery of the Gini index in HIV-infected patients was not replicated. During therapy, a significant decrease in frequency was seen for HIV-associated CDR3s, whereas no significant change was found for CMV-associated CDR3s, although most of them became more frequent. Treated samples represented only about three months of therapy, a duration arguably insufficient for detecting immune reconstitution in view of low adult thymic output. HLA typing of donors was not performed in the study. Using whole blood restricted sequencing depth and prevented separating the dynamics of distinct T-cell subpopulations. Eight alpha and eight beta V genes showed significantly different mean usage between HIV-infected patients and controls. The observed differences in diversity were not explained by the slight differences in age and sex profiles between the study cohorts. Roughly threefold more distinct CDR3s and higher Shannon diversity were observed in healthy control repertoires than in untreated HIV+ repertoires. Alpha-beta chain pairing was not determined in the samples. HIV-infected repertoires had significantly higher mean Gini indices than controls, possibly reflecting oligoclonality.

The study collected follow-up blood from HIV-infected patients roughly three months, about 14 weeks, after antiretroviral therapy began. Whole blood was used without fractionating the cells, so the repertoire represented all peripheral T cells without sorting. An approximately 2.5 ml sample of peripheral blood was drawn into Tempus tubes for RNA extraction. Patients with febrile or AIDS-related illness, tumors, hepatitis B or C coinfection, immunomodulatory therapy, recent vaccination or treatment interruptions were excluded from enrollment. The TURBO-DNase kit was used to remove leftover genomic DNA, and GLOBINclear was used to deplete globin mRNA.

Sequencing used blood, obtained during antiretroviral therapy. The receptor was derived from an adult with HIV infection. The chain uses TRBV3-1 and TRBJ1-1; confidence is insufficient to name the D gene. The sequenced DNA is TGTGCCAGCAGCCAAGACGGTGCCCCGAACACTGAAGCTTTCTTT. Its protein reads: CASSQDGAPNTEAFF.